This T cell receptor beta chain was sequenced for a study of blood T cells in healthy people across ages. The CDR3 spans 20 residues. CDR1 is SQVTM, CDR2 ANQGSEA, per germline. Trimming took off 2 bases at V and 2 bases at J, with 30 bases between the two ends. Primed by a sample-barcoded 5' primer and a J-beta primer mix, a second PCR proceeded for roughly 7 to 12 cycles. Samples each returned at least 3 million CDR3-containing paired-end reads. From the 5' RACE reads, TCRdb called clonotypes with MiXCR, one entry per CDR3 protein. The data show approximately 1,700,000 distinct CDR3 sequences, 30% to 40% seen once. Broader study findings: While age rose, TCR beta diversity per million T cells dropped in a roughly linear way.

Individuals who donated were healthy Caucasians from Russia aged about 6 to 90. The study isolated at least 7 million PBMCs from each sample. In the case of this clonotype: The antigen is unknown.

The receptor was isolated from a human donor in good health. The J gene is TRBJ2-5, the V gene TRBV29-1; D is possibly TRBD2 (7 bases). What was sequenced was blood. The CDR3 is CSVEPYFLGGLTEGQETQYF. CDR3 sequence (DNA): TGCAGCGTTGAACCCTACTTTTTGGGGGGGCTCACGGAAGGTCAAGAGACCCAGTACTTC.